The clone carrying this T cell receptor beta chain was observed a few times. The CDR3 has 14 amino acids. Germline V gene sequence: CDR1 GTSNPN, CDR2 SVGIG (reference sequence). With 2 bases clipped from V and 7 bases from J, the junction kept 4 bases outside the gene matches. These data originate in a study of blood T cell repertoires in COVID-19. TCRdb keeps only in-frame clones here, not all; method: immunoSEQ multiplex PCR. Here the sample spans 90,000 to 120,000 clones, less than 85% being singletons. V gene TRBV30 combines with J gene TRBJ1-4, with 10 bases identical to TRBD1. The origin of this receptor is a man between 70 and 80 years old with active or convalescent COVID-19. Input material: peripheral blood. CDR3 residues: CAWSTGQGGEKLFF. CDR3 coding DNA: TGTGCCTGGAGTACCGGACAGGGGGGTGAAAAACTGTTTTTT.